Listed below are T cell receptor beta chains from one sample, sequenced in a study of T cell responses to AZD1222 COVID-19 vaccine. The method was immunoSEQ multiplex PCR; TCRdb's version includes in-frame clones alone and lacks a portion of them. The sample lists approximately 270,000 clones; about 94% were seen once. The sample consisted of peripheral blood, taken 28 days after the second AZD1222 dose. The receptors derive from an adult who received the AZD1222 COVID-19 vaccine. The CDR3 runs from the conserved cysteine through the conserved F or W. The D gene is left open where the match is weak. A row's size may be missing; if present it is once, few, many or a size class.

j_gene: TRBJ2-2; abundance: NA; d_gene: NA; v_gene: TRBV9; CDR3aa: CASSVGNGELFF; CDR3nt: TGTGCCAGCAGCGTGGGGAACGGGGAGCTGTTTTTT
j_gene: TRBJ2-5; abundance: NA; d_gene: NA; v_gene: TRBV6-6; CDR3aa: CASLRREEETQYF; CDR3nt: TGTGCCAGCTTGAGGAGGGAAGAAGAGACCCAGTACTTC
j_gene: TRBJ2-1; abundance: NA; d_gene: NA; v_gene: TRBV28; CDR3aa: CASSSTSNEQFF; CDR3nt: TGTGCCAGCAGTTCGACTAGCAATGAGCAGTTCTTC
j_gene: TRBJ2-7; abundance: NA; d_gene: NA; v_gene: TRBV6-5; CDR3aa: CASSPGGTSQYEQYF; CDR3nt: TGTGCCAGCAGCCCGGGGGGCACCTCCCAGTACGAGCAGTACTTC
j_gene: TRBJ1-1; abundance: once; d_gene: NA; v_gene: TRBV2; CDR3aa: CASSYRRDTEAFF; CDR3nt: TGTGCCAGCAGTTATCGGAGAGACACTGAAGCTTTCTTT
j_gene: TRBJ2-7; abundance: NA; d_gene: NA; v_gene: TRBV3-1/TRBV3-2; CDR3aa: CASSQGPETYEQYF; CDR3nt: TGTGCCAGCAGTCAAGGGCCGGAAACCTACGAGCAGTACTTC
j_gene: TRBJ2-1; abundance: NA; d_gene: TRBD1; v_gene: TRBV6-5; CDR3aa: CASSSTGVNEQFF; CDR3nt: TGTGCCAGCAGTTCAACAGGGGTCAATGAGCAGTTCTTC
j_gene: TRBJ2-7; abundance: NA; d_gene: NA; v_gene: TRBV4-1; CDR3aa: CASSRVAGEQYF; CDR3nt: TGCGCCAGCAGCCGCGTCGCGGGGGAGCAGTACTTC
j_gene: TRBJ1-6; abundance: NA; d_gene: NA; v_gene: TRBV2; CDR3aa: CASWRNQGQDNSPLHF; CDR3nt: TGTGCCAGCTGGAGGAACCAGGGCCAAGATAATTCACCCCTCCACTTT
j_gene: TRBJ2-7; abundance: NA; d_gene: TRBD2; v_gene: TRBV5-1; CDR3aa: CASSLYETSPYEQYF; CDR3nt: TGCGCCAGCAGCTTGTATGAGACTAGCCCCTACGAGCAGTACTTC
j_gene: TRBJ1-1; abundance: once; d_gene: NA; v_gene: TRBV14; CDR3aa: CASSLELGTEAFF; CDR3nt: TGTGCCAGCAGCCTTGAGCTGGGGACTGAAGCTTTCTTT
j_gene: TRBJ1-1; abundance: NA; d_gene: NA; v_gene: TRBV21-1; CDR3aa: CASTTGGCGTEAFF; CDR3nt: TGTGCCAGCACTACAGGGGGCTGCGGCACTGAAGCTTTCTTT
j_gene: TRBJ2-7; abundance: NA; d_gene: TRBD2; v_gene: TRBV20-1; CDR3aa: CSASDSGGDGSYEQYF; CDR3nt: TGCAGTGCTAGTGATAGCGGGGGGGATGGTTCCTACGAGCAGTACTTC
j_gene: TRBJ1-2; abundance: NA; d_gene: NA; v_gene: TRBV18; CDR3aa: CASSPRAGDGYGYTF; CDR3nt: TGTGCCAGCTCACCACGGGCGGGGGATGGCTATGGCTACACCTTC
j_gene: TRBJ1-5; abundance: NA; d_gene: NA; v_gene: TRBV2; CDR3aa: CASSDVIGDQPQHF; CDR3nt: TGTGCCAGCAGTGACGTTATAGGGGATCAGCCCCAGCATTTT
j_gene: TRBJ1-4; abundance: NA; d_gene: TRBD1; v_gene: TRBV28; CDR3aa: CASSPPGQATNEKLFF; CDR3nt: TGTGCCAGCAGTCCTCCGGGACAGGCAACTAATGAAAAACTGTTTTTT
j_gene: TRBJ2-1; abundance: NA; d_gene: TRBD2; v_gene: TRBV9; CDR3aa: CASSVAGVAGSSYNEQFF; CDR3nt: TGTGCCAGCAGCGTAGCTGGGGTAGCGGGAAGCTCCTACAATGAGCAGTTCTTC
j_gene: TRBJ2-5; abundance: NA; d_gene: NA; v_gene: TRBV29-1; CDR3aa: CSVAENQETQYF; CDR3nt: TGCAGCGTTGCTGAGAACCAAGAGACCCAGTACTTC
j_gene: TRBJ1-1; abundance: few; d_gene: NA; v_gene: TRBV6-2/TRBV6-3; CDR3aa: CASSYKGQNTEAFF; CDR3nt: TGTGCCAGCAGTTACAAAGGCCAGAACACTGAAGCTTTCTTT
j_gene: TRBJ1-2; abundance: once; d_gene: NA; v_gene: TRBV19; CDR3aa: CASSISAPANYGYTF; CDR3nt: NA
j_gene: TRBJ1-2; abundance: NA; d_gene: TRBD1; v_gene: TRBV28; CDR3aa: CASNDAGTGWSLTF; CDR3nt: TGTGCCAGCAACGATGCCGGGACAGGGTGGTCCCTCACCTTC
j_gene: TRBJ2-7; abundance: NA; d_gene: TRBD1; v_gene: TRBV29-1; CDR3aa: CSATGTGDEQYF; CDR3nt: TGCAGCGCCACCGGGACAGGGGACGAGCAGTACTTC
j_gene: TRBJ2-7; abundance: NA; d_gene: NA; v_gene: TRBV3-1/TRBV3-2; CDR3aa: CASSQRGHSYEQYF; CDR3nt: TGTGCCAGCAGCCAAAGGGGACATAGCTACGAGCAGTACTTC
j_gene: TRBJ2-7; abundance: NA; d_gene: TRBD2; v_gene: TRBV7-3; CDR3aa: CASSLRGGVGTEQYF; CDR3nt: TGTGCCAGCAGCTTAAGGGGAGGGGTCGGTACCGAGCAGTACTTC
j_gene: TRBJ1-1; abundance: NA; d_gene: NA; v_gene: TRBV3-1/TRBV3-2; CDR3aa: CASREGGRSTEAFF; CDR3nt: TGTGCCAGCAGAGAGGGGGGCAGAAGTACTGAAGCTTTCTTT
j_gene: TRBJ2-1; abundance: NA; d_gene: TRBD1; v_gene: TRBV19; CDR3aa: CASSTRQGVSSNEQFF; CDR3nt: TGTGCCAGTAGCACCAGACAGGGGGTCTCTTCCAATGAGCAGTTCTTC